This T cell receptor (beta chain) is drawn from a study of Ad26.COV2.S vaccination and SARS-CoV-2 variants. Looking at the study overall: A participant enrolled in the COV1001 Ad26.COV2.S trial arm provided the sample.

Treatment here: approximately 18 received Ad26.COV2.S at low or high dose, single or two shots; 5 received placebo; per-sample allocation not given. The study sampled participants on day 63 after the first vaccine or placebo injection. Method: immunoSEQ multiplex PCR; TCRdb's copy keeps in-frame clones and lacks some. The top ten hold 1.7% of the sample, which has about 460,000 clones, 70% to 90% seen once. The input for sequencing was peripheral blood, taken in a trial of Ad26.COV2.S vaccine versus placebo. The sequence came from a person between 18 and 60 years old who received the Ad26.COV2.S COVID-19 vaccine or a placebo.

Here the CDR3 reads CASSVAGGSFNEQFF. The CDR3 region has the DNA TGTGCCAGCAGCGTAGCTGGCGGGAGTTTTAATGAGCAGTTCTTC. This chain uses TRBV9 with TRBJ2-1, with 7 bases that match TRBD2. The CDR3 has 15 residues. Per the germline V gene, CDR1 is SGDLS and CDR2 is YYNGEE. With V trimmed by 0 bases and J by 7 bases, 7 bases remained unmatched.